This T cell receptor beta chain was obtained from a study of CXCR3-negative and CXCR3-positive naive CD8 T cells. Whole-study findings and limits: Both naive subsets showed comparably high diversity, and memory CD8+ cells showed much lower diversity. More hydrophobic TRB CDR3s were found in CXCR3-positive naive cells than in CXCR3-negative naive cells.

The CDR3 extends over 13 amino acids. Germline V lookup: CDR1 MNHEY, CDR2 SVGEGT. Concerning this clonotype: Its antigen remains unidentified.

The method, 5' RACE with UMI labels, was used to prepare the TRB cDNA libraries. From its re-call of the 5' RACE reads, TCRdb lists each CDR3 protein once, without DNA. This repertoire includes about 150,000 distinct CDR3 sequences. V and J are TRBV6-2 or TRBV6-3 and TRBJ2-7; TCRdb names TRBD1, which stays unverified in the absence of DNA. Sequenced: naive CXCR3+ CD8+ T cells from blood. The subset is: CD45RO-CCR7+CD27+CD95- naive CD8+ T cells expressing CXCR3 (TNR3+). The clonotype was recovered from a human donor in good health. Some clones in this sample may be carry-over from other donors' samples. CDR3 region: CASTPGGVYEQYF.